These T cell receptor beta chains were read from a single sample in a study of blood T cell repertoires in COVID-19. This table comes from immunoSEQ multiplex PCR, and its TCRdb copy is limited to in-frame clones, with some not included. The sample holds approximately 180,000 clones, 85% to 90% seen once. The material sequenced was PBMCs or T cells enriched from blood (not recorded which). The receptors here all came from a woman between 35 and 50 years old with acute COVID-19. Each CDR3 is given with its conserved first and last residue. Fields, in order: CDR3 length, V gene, D gene, J gene, clone size, CDR3 DNA, CDR3 protein. A D gene is named only where the DNA matches it firmly. Clone size is not always given. Where it is, it says once, few, many or a class for expanded clones.

15,TRBV7-2,.,TRBJ1-3,.,TGTGCCAGCAGACTAGGTGCCTCCTCTGGAAACACCATATATTTT,CASRLGASSGNTIYF
17,TRBV2,TRBD1,TRBJ2-7,.,TGTGCCAGCAGACAAAGGCCCGGGACAGGGGGCTTAATGGGGCAGTACTTC,CASRQRPGTGGLMGQYF
14,TRBV5-6,TRBD1,TRBJ1-5,.,TGTGCCAGCAGCCTCGGGACAGGGGACCAGCCCCAGCATTTT,CASSLGTGDQPQHF
14,TRBV10-3,TRBD1,TRBJ1-2,many,TGTGCCATCAGTTGGACAGGGTTTACCTATGGCTACACCTTC,CAISWTGFTYGYTF
15,TRBV7-2,.,TRBJ1-6,.,TGTGCCAGCAGCTTAGGCCAGGGCGGGGGCTCGACCCTCCACTTT,CASSLGQGGGSTLHF
15,TRBV9,.,TRBJ1-4,.,TGTGCCAGCAGCGTAGCGGGATGGGTTTTCGAAAAACTGTTTTTT,CASSVAGWVFEKLFF
14,TRBV10-2,TRBD1,TRBJ1-4,.,TGCGCCAGCAGCGGACAGGGGTTTGGTGAAAAACTGTTTTTT,CASSGQGFGEKLFF
14,TRBV6-4,.,TRBJ2-7,.,TGTGCCAGCAGTGAGAGCGCCCTCGCCCCCGAGCAGTACTTC,CASSESALAPEQYF
15,TRBV27,TRBD1,TRBJ2-7,.,TGTGCCAGCATCCTCCGGGACAGACGTTTCCACGAGCAGTACTTC,CASILRDRRFHEQYF
15,TRBV7-2,TRBD2,TRBJ2-7,.,TGTGCCAGCAGCTTACGTCGAGCGGGAGGGAACGAGCAGTACTTC,CASSLRRAGGNEQYF
15,TRBV19,.,TRBJ2-3,few,TGTGCCAGTAGAGCACAGCGGGCGAGCACAGATACGCAGTATTTT,CASRAQRASTDTQYF
14,TRBV5-1,TRBD2,TRBJ2-7,.,TGCGCCAGCAGTACTAGCGGAAGCGCCTACGAGCAGTACTTC,CASSTSGSAYEQYF
14,TRBV7-3,TRBD1,TRBJ2-3,.,TGTGCCAGCAGCTCGACAGGGTACACAGATACGCAGTATTTT,CASSSTGYTDTQYF
18,TRBV19,TRBD2,TRBJ2-3,.,TGTGCCAGTAGTATCTCAAGACTAGCGGGACGGGTCGCAGATACGCAGTATTTT,CASSISRLAGRVADTQYF
14,TRBV19,TRBD1,TRBJ1-2,.,TGTGCCAGTAGCCTAGGACAGGGGAACTATGGCTACACCTTC,CASSLGQGNYGYTF
17,TRBV6-1,.,TRBJ1-3,.,TGTGCCAGCAGTGATGGGGGCCCTATCCTCTCTGGAAACACCATATATTTT,CASSDGGPILSGNTIYF